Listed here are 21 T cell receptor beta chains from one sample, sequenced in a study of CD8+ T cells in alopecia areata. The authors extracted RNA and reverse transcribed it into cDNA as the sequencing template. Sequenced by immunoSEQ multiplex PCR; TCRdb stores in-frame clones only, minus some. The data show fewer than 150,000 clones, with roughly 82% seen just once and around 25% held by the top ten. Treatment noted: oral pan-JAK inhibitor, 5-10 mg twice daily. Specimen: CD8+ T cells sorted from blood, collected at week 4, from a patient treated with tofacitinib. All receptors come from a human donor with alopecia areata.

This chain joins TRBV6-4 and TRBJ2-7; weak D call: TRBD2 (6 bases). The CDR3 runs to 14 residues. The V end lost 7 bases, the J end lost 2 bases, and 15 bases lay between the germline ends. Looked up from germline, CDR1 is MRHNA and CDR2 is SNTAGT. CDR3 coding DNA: TGTGCCAGCATCCGGGGGATCAGGGCCTACGAGCAGTACTTC. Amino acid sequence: CASIRGIRAYEQYF.

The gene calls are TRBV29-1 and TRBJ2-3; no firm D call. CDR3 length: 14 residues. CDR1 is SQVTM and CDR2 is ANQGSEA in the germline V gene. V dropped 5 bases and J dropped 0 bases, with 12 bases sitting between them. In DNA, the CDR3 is TGCAGCGTTCACCCGCCGGTTAGCACAGATACGCAGTATTTT. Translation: CSVHPPVSTDTQYF.

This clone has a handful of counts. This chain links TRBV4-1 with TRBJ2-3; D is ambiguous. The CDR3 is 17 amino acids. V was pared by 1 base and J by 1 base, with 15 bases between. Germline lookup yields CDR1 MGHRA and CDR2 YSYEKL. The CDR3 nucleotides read TGCGCCAGCAGCCAAGTTCCGGTAGACCCGGGCACAGATACGCAGTATTTT. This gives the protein CASSQVPVDPGTDTQYF.

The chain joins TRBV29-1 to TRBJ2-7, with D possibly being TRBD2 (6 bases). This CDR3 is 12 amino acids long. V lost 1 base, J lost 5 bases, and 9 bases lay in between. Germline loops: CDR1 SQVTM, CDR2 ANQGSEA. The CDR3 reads CSVEVEGNEQYF. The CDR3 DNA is TGCAGCGTTGAAGTGGAGGGAAACGAGCAGTACTTC.

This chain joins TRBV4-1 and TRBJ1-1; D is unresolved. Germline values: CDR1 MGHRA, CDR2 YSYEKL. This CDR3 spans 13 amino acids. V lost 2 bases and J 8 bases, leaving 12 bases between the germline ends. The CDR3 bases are TGCGCCAGCAGCCAAACCCCGGCCGACGAAGCTTTCTTT. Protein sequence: CASSQTPADEAFF.

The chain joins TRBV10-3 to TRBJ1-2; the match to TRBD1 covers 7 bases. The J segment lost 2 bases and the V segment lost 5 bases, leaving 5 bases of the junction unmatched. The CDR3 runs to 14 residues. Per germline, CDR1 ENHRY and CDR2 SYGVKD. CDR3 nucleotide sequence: TGTGCCATCAGTCCGGGACAGAAAAACTATGGCTACACCTTC. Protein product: CAISPGQKNYGYTF.

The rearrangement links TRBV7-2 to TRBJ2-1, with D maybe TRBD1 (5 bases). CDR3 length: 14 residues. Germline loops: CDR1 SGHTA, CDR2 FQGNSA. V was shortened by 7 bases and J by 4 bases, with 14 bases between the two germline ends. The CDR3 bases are TGTGCCAGCACCTTCGAAACAGGTTACAATGAGCAGTTCTTC. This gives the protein CASTFETGYNEQFF. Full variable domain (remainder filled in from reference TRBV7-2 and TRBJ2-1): GAGVSQSPSNKVTEKGKDVELRCDPISGHTALYWYRQSLGQGLEFLIYFQGNSAPDKSGLPSDRFSAERTGGSVSTLTIQRTQQEDSAVYLCASTFETGYNEQFFGPGTRLTVL.

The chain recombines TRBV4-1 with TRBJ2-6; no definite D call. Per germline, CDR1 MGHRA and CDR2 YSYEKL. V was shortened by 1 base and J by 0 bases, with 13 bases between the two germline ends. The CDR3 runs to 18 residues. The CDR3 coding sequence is TGCGCCAGCAGCCAAGGCACCCGAGCTTACTCTGGGGCCAACGTCCTGACTTTC. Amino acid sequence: CASSQGTRAYSGANVLTF.

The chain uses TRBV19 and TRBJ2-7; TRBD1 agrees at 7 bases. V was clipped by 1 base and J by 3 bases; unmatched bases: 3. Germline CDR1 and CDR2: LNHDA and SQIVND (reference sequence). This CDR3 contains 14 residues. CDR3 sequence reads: CASSIAPGGYEQYF. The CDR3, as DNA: TGTGCCAGTAGTATAGCACCAGGGGGCTACGAGCAGTACTTC.

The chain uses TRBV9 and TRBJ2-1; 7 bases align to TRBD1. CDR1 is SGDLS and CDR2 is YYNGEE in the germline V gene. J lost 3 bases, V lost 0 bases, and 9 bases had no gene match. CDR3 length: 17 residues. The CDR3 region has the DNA TGTGCCAGCAGCGTAGCTACGGAACAGGGGTACTACAATGAGCAGTTCTTC. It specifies CASSVATEQGYYNEQFF.

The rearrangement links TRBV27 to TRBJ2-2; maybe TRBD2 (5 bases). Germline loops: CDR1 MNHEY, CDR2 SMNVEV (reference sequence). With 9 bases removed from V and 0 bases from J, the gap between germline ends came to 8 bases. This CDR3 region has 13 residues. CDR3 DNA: TGTGCCAGTTTCGGGACGAACACCGGGGAGCTGTTTTTT. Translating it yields CASFGTNTGELFF.

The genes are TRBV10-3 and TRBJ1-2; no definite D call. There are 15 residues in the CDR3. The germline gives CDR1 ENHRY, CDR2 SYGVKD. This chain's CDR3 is CAAKGPAETNYGYTF. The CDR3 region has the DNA TGTGCAGCAAAAGGCCCCGCGGAAACTAACTATGGCTACACCTTC.

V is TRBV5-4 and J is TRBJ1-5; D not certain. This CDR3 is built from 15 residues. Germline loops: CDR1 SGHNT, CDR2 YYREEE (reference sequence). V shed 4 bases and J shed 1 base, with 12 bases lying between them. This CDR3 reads CASSQEGPSNQPQHF. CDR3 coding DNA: TGTGCCAGCAGCCAAGAGGGCCCGAGCAATCAGCCCCAGCATTTT. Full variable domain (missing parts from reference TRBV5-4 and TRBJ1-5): ETGVTQSPTHLIKTRGQQVTLRCSSQSGHNTVSWYQQALGQGPQFIFQYYREEENGRGNFPPRFSGLQFPNYSSELNVNALELDDSALYLCASSQEGPSNQPQHFGDGTRLSIL.

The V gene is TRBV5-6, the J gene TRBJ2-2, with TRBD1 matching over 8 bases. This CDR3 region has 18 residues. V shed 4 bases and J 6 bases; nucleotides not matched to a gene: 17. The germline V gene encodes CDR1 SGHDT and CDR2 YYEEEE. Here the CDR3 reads CASSASPPGQVWAGELFF. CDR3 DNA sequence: TGTGCCAGCAGCGCAAGTCCTCCGGGACAGGTTTGGGCCGGGGAGCTGTTTTTT.

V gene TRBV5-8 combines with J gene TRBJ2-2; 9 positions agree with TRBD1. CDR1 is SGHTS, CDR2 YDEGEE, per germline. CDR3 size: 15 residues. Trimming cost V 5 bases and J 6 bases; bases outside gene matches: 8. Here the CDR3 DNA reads TGTGCCAGCAGTTCCGGGACAGGGTTCCCCGGGGAGCTGTTTTTT. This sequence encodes CASSSGTGFPGELFF.

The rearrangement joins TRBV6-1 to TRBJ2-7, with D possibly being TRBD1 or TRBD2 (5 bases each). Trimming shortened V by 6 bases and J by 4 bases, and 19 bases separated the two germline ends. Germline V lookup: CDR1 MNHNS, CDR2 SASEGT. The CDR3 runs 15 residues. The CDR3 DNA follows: TGTGCCAGCAGAATGGGACGGGGCAGCGGTTACGAGCAGTACTTC. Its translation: CASRMGRGSGYEQYF.

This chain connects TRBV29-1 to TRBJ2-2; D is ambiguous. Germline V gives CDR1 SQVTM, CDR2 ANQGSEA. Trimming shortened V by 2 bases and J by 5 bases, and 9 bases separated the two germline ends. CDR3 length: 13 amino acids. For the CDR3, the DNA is TGCAGCGTTGAAAGGCCCGGGACCGGGGAGCTGTTTTTT. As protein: CSVERPGTGELFF.

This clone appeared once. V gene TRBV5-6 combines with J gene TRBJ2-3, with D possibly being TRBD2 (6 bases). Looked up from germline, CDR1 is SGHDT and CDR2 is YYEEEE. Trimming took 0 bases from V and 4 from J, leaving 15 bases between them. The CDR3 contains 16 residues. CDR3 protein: CASSLGTGVRPDTQYF. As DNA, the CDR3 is TGTGCCAGCAGCTTGGGGACGGGGGTACGTCCAGATACGCAGTATTTT. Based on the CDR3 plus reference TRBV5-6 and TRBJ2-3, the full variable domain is DAGVTQSPTHLIKTRGQQVTLRCSPKSGHDTVSWYQQALGQGPQFIFQYYEEEERQRGNFPDRFSGHQFPNYSSELNVNALLLGDSALYLCASSLGTGVRPDTQYFGPGTRLTVL.

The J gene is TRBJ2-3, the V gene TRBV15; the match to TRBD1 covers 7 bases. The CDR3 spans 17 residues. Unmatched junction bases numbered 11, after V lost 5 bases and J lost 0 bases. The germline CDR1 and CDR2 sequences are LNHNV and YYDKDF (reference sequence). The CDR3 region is CATSARDRTPSTDTQYF. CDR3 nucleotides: TGTGCCACCAGCGCCCGGGACAGAACACCTAGCACAGATACGCAGTATTTT.

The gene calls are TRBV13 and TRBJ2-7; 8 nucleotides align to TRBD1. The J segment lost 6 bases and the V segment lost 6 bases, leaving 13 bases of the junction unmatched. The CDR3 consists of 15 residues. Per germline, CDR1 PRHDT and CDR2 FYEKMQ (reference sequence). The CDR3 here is CASRTRYQGAFEQYF. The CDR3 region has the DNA TGTGCCAGCAGGACACGGTACCAGGGGGCTTTCGAGCAGTACTTC.

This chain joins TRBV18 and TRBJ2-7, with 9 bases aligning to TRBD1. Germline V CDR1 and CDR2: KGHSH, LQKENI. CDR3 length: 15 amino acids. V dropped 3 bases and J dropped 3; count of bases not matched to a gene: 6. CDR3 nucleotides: TGTGCCAGCTCACCTAAAGACAGGGGGAGCTACGAGCAGTACTTC. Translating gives CASSPKDRGSYEQYF.